Below are 32 T cell receptor beta chains sequenced from a single sample in a study of response to subunit inactivated influenza vaccine. TCRdb reprocessed the RT-PCR reads with MiXCR, giving one entry per CDR3 protein. The sample consists of hundreds of thousands of distinct CDR3 sequences, about 10% of them appearing once. Source: PBMCs from blood, taken roughly 47 days after vaccination. The receptors here all came from a man aged 50 to 60 who received an inactivated influenza vaccine.

The rearrangement joins TRBV11-2 to TRBJ2-5; D is possibly TRBD1 (6 bases). CDR3 length: 16 residues. V lost 1 base, J lost 2 bases, and 14 bases lay in between. CDR1 is SGHAT and CDR2 is FQNNGV in the germline V gene. The CDR3, as DNA: TGTGCCAGCAGCTTAGTATTGCTGGGGACACAAGAGACCCAGTACTTC. Residues: CASSLVLLGTQETQYF.

In this sample, this clonotype turned up many times. The genes are TRBV7-9 and TRBJ1-1; D not resolved. The CDR3 is 11 residues long. Germline assignment: CDR1 SEHNR and CDR2 FQNEAQ (reference sequence). The CDR3 DNA sequence: TGTGCATGGTCGGGCGGCACTGAAGCTTTCTTT. It is translated as CAWSGGTEAFF.

As regards this clonotype: A clone one base away is much larger, so this may be a read error. This chain uses TRBV12-3 or TRBV12-4 with TRBJ1-4; no firm D call. This CDR3 contains 13 residues. The CDR3 protein is CASSLPPKEKLFF. CDR3 in DNA: TGTGCCAGCAGTTTACCCCCTAAAGAAAAACTGTTTTTT.

The chain couples TRBV7-2 to TRBJ2-1; 12 bases align to TRBD2. In germline, CDR1 is SGHTA, CDR2 FQGNSA. The CDR3 covers 16 residues. V trimming: 5 bases; J trimming: 7 bases; junction bases outside the gene matches: 9. DNA for the CDR3: TGTGCCAGCAGCCCGGGGAGGACTAGCGGGACAAATGAGCAGTTCTTC. It codes for CASSPGRTSGTNEQFF.

This clonotype was found a few times. The V and J genes are TRBV6-1 and TRBJ2-3, with 7 nucleotides matching TRBD2. V shed 6 bases, J shed 4 bases, and the junction held 4 bases outside the gene matches. This CDR3 is built from 13 residues. Germline CDR1 reads MNHNS; CDR2 reads SASEGT. The CDR3 sequence: CASRRTRADTQYF. The CDR3 coding sequence is TGTGCCAGCAGGAGGACTAGAGCAGATACGCAGTATTTT.

V and J are TRBV7-9 and TRBJ2-1; D may match TRBD1 or TRBD2 (5 bases each). Trimming removed 4 bases at V and 2 bases at J, with 12 bases between. The CDR3 totals 15 residues. Germline V gives CDR1 SEHNR, CDR2 FQNEAQ (reference sequence). The CDR3 protein is CASSSPRGAYNEQFF. The CDR3 nucleotides are TGTGCCAGCAGCTCCCCTAGAGGGGCCTACAATGAGCAGTTCTTC.

The chain is built from TRBV20-1 and TRBJ2-3; D unresolved. CDR3 length equals 15 residues. V lost 2 bases and J lost 2, with 14 bases in between. The germline gives CDR1 DFQATT, CDR2 SNEGSKA (reference sequence). The CDR3 protein is CSARNSAAITDTQYF. CDR3 coding DNA: TGCAGTGCTAGAAATTCTGCAGCTATCACAGATACGCAGTATTTT.

This clonotype was counted a few times. The CDR3 DNA sequence: TGCAGTGCTAGAGATCTCGGGCTACCGAATGAAAAACTGTTTTTT. Translating gives CSARDLGLPNEKLFF. The chain links TRBV20-1 to TRBJ1-4; D remains ambiguous. V was clipped by 0 bases and J by 5 bases, with 13 bases between them. The CDR3 has 15 amino acids. Germline V CDR1 and CDR2: DFQATT, SNEGSKA (reference sequence).

The table lists this clonotype with a few counts. The rearrangement links TRBV20-1 to TRBJ2-7; no reliable D call. Trimming left V 5 bases short and J 4 bases short, with 6 bases between. The germline V gene has CDR1 DFQATT and CDR2 SNEGSKA (reference sequence). The CDR3 contains 10 residues. Here the CDR3 reads CSAAQYEQYF. In nucleotides, the CDR3 is TGCAGTGCTGCCCAATACGAGCAGTACTTC.

This clonotype was counted only a few times. V is TRBV7-2 and J is TRBJ1-2; 7 bases fit TRBD1. After removal of 3 bases from V and 6 bases from J, the junction contained 10 bases not matched to a gene. The CDR3 runs 15 residues. Germline values: CDR1 SGHTA, CDR2 FQGNSA. The CDR3 coding sequence is TGTGCCAGCAGCTTGTCCTCCGGGACAGCCGATGGCTACACCTTC. Translated, it gives CASSLSSGTADGYTF.

This clonotype was seen only a few times. The rearrangement links TRBV7-9 to TRBJ2-1, with 10 nucleotides matching TRBD2. The germline V gene has CDR1 SEHNR and CDR2 FQNEAQ (reference sequence). The CDR3 is made up of 15 amino acids. V shed 7 bases, J shed 5 bases, and the junction held 8 bases outside the gene matches. In DNA form, the CDR3 reads TGTGCCAGCAAGGAAACTAGCGGGGCCGACAATGAGCAGTTCTTC. Its protein product is CASKETSGADNEQFF.

The genes are TRBV5-6 and TRBJ2-7; 9 bases map to TRBD1. With 2 bases clipped from V and 5 bases from J, the junction kept 8 bases outside the gene matches. Germline CDR1 is SGHDT and CDR2 is YYEEEE. There are 15 residues in the CDR3. The CDR3: CASSFTTGTGNEQYF. CDR3 sequence (DNA): TGTGCCAGCAGCTTTACAACCGGGACAGGGAACGAGCAGTACTTC.

CDR3 loop: CASSQLREVGELFF. Written as DNA, the CDR3 is TGTGCCAGCAGCCAACTCCGGGAAGTCGGGGAGCTGTTTTTT. The rearrangement uses TRBV4-2 and TRBJ2-2; a possible D gene is TRBD2 (5 bases). This CDR3 contains 14 residues. Trimming left V 2 bases short and J 7 bases short, with 11 bases between. Germline V lookup: CDR1 LGHNA, CDR2 YNFKEQ.

This clonotype was seen only a few times. This chain links TRBV4-3 with TRBJ1-2; the D is unclear. The length of the CDR3 is 14 residues. Germline CDR1 LGHNA, CDR2 YSLEER. V lost 0 bases and J lost 6, with 11 bases in between. CDR3 loop: CASSQDLSLHGYTF. CDR3 coding DNA: TGCGCCAGCAGCCAAGATTTATCCTTACATGGCTACACCTTC.

In its sample, this clonotype was seen a few times. V and J are TRBV7-8 and TRBJ2-7; 10 bases align to TRBD1. In germline, CDR1 is SGHVS, CDR2 FQNEAQ. This CDR3 contains 15 residues. With V trimmed by 4 bases and J by 5 bases, 8 bases remained unmatched. The CDR3 spells CASSSRDRGYHEQYF. CDR3 bases: TGTGCCAGCAGCTCCCGGGACAGGGGTTACCACGAGCAGTACTTC. Using reference TRBV7-8 and TRBJ2-7 for the parts outside the CDR3, the full variable domain is GAGVSQSPRYKVAKRGQDVALRCDPISGHVSLFWYQQALGQGPEFLTYFQNEAQLDKSGLPSDRFFAERPEGSVSTLKIQRTQQEDSAVYLCASSSRDRGYHEQYFGPGTRLTVT.

This clonotype was observed many times. The chain joins TRBV20-1 to TRBJ2-1; D gene ambiguous. In germline, CDR1 is DFQATT, CDR2 SNEGSKA (reference sequence). CDR3 length: 14 residues. V gave up 2 bases and J gave up 8 bases, with 16 bases separating them. The CDR3 region is CSARTVTVRYEQFF. In DNA, the CDR3 is TGCAGTGCTAGAACAGTGACTGTCCGCTATGAGCAGTTCTTC.

This chain joins TRBV20-1 and TRBJ2-7; TRBD2 agrees at 8 bases. The germline V gene encodes CDR1 DFQATT and CDR2 SNEGSKA (reference sequence). This CDR3 spans 15 amino acids. The J segment lost 2 bases and the V segment lost 5 bases, leaving 11 bases of the junction unmatched. The CDR3: CSAHTGRTSPYEQYF. The CDR3 region has the DNA TGCAGTGCTCACACCGGTCGGACTAGCCCCTACGAGCAGTACTTC.

Only a few counts were recorded for this clonotype. The chain has TRBV5-1 and TRBJ2-7; maybe TRBD1 (6 bases). The CDR3 is 13 amino acids. V was clipped by 4 bases and J by 3 bases, with 11 bases between them. CDR1 SGHRS and CDR2 YFSETQ come from the germline V gene. The CDR3 DNA sequence: TGCGCCAGCAGCCCAGTACAGGGCTACGAGCAGTACTTC. Amino acids: CASSPVQGYEQYF.

Only a few counts were recorded for this clonotype. The rearrangement joins TRBV18 to TRBJ2-1, with TRBD1 identical over 8 bases. This CDR3 has 14 amino acids. From germline, CDR1 is KGHSH and CDR2 LQKENI. Trimming cost V 4 bases and J 9 bases; bases outside gene matches: 8. The CDR3 nucleotides read TGTGCCAGCTCACGCGGACAGGGAGGCTCTGAGCAGTTCTTC. Translated, it gives CASSRGQGGSEQFF.

The chain joins TRBV24-1 to TRBJ2-1; D gene uncertain. The CDR3 is 16 residues long. V was clipped by 2 bases and J by 5 bases, with 15 bases between them. Looked up from germline, CDR1 is KGHDR and CDR2 is SFDVKD. The CDR3 DNA follows: TGTGCCACCAGTGATTCCAGCACAACAGCCAACAATGAGCAGTTCTTC. Its protein product is CATSDSSTTANNEQFF.

V gene TRBV18 combines with J gene TRBJ2-4; D remains unclear. V lost 3 bases and J 0 bases, leaving 3 bases between the germline ends. Per germline, CDR1 KGHSH and CDR2 LQKENI. The CDR3 is made up of 13 amino acids. In nucleotides, the CDR3 is TGTGCCAGCTCACCGTTAGCCAAAAACATTCAGTACTTC. It translates to CASSPLAKNIQYF.

The rearrangement joins TRBV20-1 to TRBJ2-7; 7 nucleotides align to TRBD2. The CDR3 spans 15 residues. Germline V gene lookup returns CDR1 DFQATT and CDR2 SNEGSKA (reference sequence). The V gene end was trimmed by 0 bases and the J gene end by 5 bases; junction bases not matched to a gene: 10. For the CDR3, the DNA is TGCAGTGCTAGAGATTCGGTGGGAGGGTCCCACGAGCAGTACTTC. It specifies CSARDSVGGSHEQYF.

This clonotype was seen more than once but under ten times. The chain carries TRBV7-8 and TRBJ2-2; 7 bases align to TRBD1. CDR1 SGHVS and CDR2 FQNEAQ come from the germline V gene. The V and J ends lost 5 bases and 0 bases, in that order; junction bases with no gene match: 3. There are 15 residues in the CDR3. The DNA for the CDR3 is TGTGCCAGCAGCCGGGACAGACCGAACACCGGGGAGCTGTTTTTT. Encoded protein: CASSRDRPNTGELFF.

This clonotype turned up a few times. This chain joins TRBV7-2 and TRBJ2-7; 8 nucleotides match TRBD1. CDR3 length: 15 residues. Germline lookup yields CDR1 SGHTA and CDR2 FQGNSA. V lost 5 bases, J lost 3 bases, and 9 bases stayed unmatched. The DNA for the CDR3 is TGTGCCAGCAGCCCGGGACAGGCAACAAGCTACGAGCAGTACTTC. As protein: CASSPGQATSYEQYF.

The sample holds a few counts of this clonotype. The chain uses TRBV7-2 and TRBJ2-3; D is possibly TRBD1 (5 bases). CDR1 and CDR2 (germline): SGHTA, FQGNSA. The CDR3 consists of 17 residues. V was cut by 2 bases and J by 0 bases, with 15 bases left in between. The CDR3 protein is CASSLSGHLTSTDTQYF. The DNA of the CDR3 is TGTGCCAGCAGCTTATCAGGGCACTTGACTAGCACAGATACGCAGTATTTT.

This clonotype was counted between two and nine times. J is TRBJ2-5 and V is TRBV29-1, with TRBD1 matching over 7 bases. Germline trimming cut 6 bases from V and 5 bases from J; bases unmatched to any gene: 6. From germline, CDR1 is SQVTM and CDR2 ANQGSEA. There are 12 residues in the CDR3. For the CDR3, the DNA is TGCAGCGTAGGGGACAGTAGGGAGACCCAGTACTTC. Translating gives CSVGDSRETQYF. The complete variable domain, with remaining parts taken from reference TRBV29-1 and TRBJ2-5, reads SAVISQKPSRDICQRGTSLTIQCQVDSQVTMMFWYRQQPGQSLTLIATANQGSEATYESGFVIDKFPISRPNLTFSTLTVSNMSPEDSSIYLCSVGDSRETQYFGPGTRLLVL.

This clonotype was found a few times. The CDR3 nucleotides read TGCAGCGTTTGGGGACAGCCTCACGGGGTGGACTACTACGAGCAGTACTTC. Translated: CSVWGQPHGVDYYEQYF. The genes are TRBV29-1 and TRBJ2-7, with a tentative D call TRBD1 (7 bases). Trimming shortened V by 5 bases and J by 3 bases, and 26 bases separated the two germline ends. CDR1 and CDR2 from the germline V gene are SQVTM and ANQGSEA. This CDR3 has 17 residues.

This sequence joins TRBV5-6 and TRBJ2-3, with TRBD1 matching 9 bases. This CDR3 contains 17 residues. The V gene end was trimmed by 4 bases and the J gene end by 0 bases; junction bases not matched to a gene: 9. Germline V lookup: CDR1 SGHDT, CDR2 YYEEEE. The CDR3 DNA is TGTGCCAGCAGCAAAGGACAGGGGCCCCTTAGCACAGATACGCAGTATTTT. Its protein is CASSKGQGPLSTDTQYF.

This clonotype has only a few counts. The genes are TRBV6-6 and TRBJ1-5; 7 bases align to TRBD1. The CDR3 has 11 amino acids. V lost 7 bases to trimming and J lost 10 bases; unmatched junction nucleotides: 4. The germline V gene encodes CDR1 MNHNY and CDR2 SVGAGI (reference sequence). CDR3 amino acids: CASTQGGPQHF. DNA for the CDR3: TGTGCCAGCACCCAGGGGGGACCCCAGCATTTT.

V usage is TRBV10-3 and J usage is TRBJ2-7; D is uncertain. Germline CDR1 and CDR2: ENHRY and SYGVKD. Trimming removed 3 bases at V and 0 bases at J, with 12 bases between. The CDR3 has 15 amino acids. CDR3 residues: CAISDGSPYSYEQYF. In nucleotides, the CDR3 is TGTGCCATCAGTGATGGGTCACCATACTCCTACGAGCAGTACTTC.

This clonotype was seen more than once but under ten times. This sequence joins TRBV6-1 and TRBJ2-5; 9 positions match TRBD1. The V segment lost 6 bases and the J segment 5 bases; nucleotides outside the gene matches: 10. CDR3 length equals 15 residues. Germline CDR1 reads MNHNS; CDR2 reads SASEGT. In nucleotides, the CDR3 is TGTGCCAGCAGCCCCGGACAGGGGATTGGGGAGACCCAGTACTTC. As protein: CASSPGQGIGETQYF.

V usage is TRBV7-2 and J usage is TRBJ1-5; D possibly corresponds to TRBD1 (5 bases). Germline V gene sequence: CDR1 SGHTA, CDR2 FQGNSA. With 2 bases removed from V and 8 bases from J, the gap between germline ends came to 13 bases. The CDR3 is made up of 14 amino acids. The CDR3 sequence: CASSLSRDGKPQHF. The CDR3 DNA reads as TGTGCCAGCAGCTTATCTAGGGACGGAAAGCCCCAGCATTTT.